The 9 T cell receptor beta chains below were found in one sample sequenced in a study of cytomegalovirus exposure and HLA in healthy donors. The assay was immunoSEQ multiplex PCR, and TCRdb's table has in-frame clones only and misses some. The sample contains approximately 200,000 clones, roughly 82% of which appear only once. Input material: PBMCs. Receptors were obtained from a woman aged 30 to 39 in good health and CMV-seropositive.

This clone has more than one count but fewer than ten. V usage is TRBV28 and J usage is TRBJ1-2, with 9 nucleotides matching TRBD1. The CDR3 covers 12 residues. Germline assignment: CDR1 MDHEN and CDR2 SYDVKM. V lost 9 bases, J lost 2 bases, and 1 base stayed unmatched. CDR3 nucleotides: TGTGCCAGTGGACAGGGGAACTATGGCTACACCTTC. It specifies CASGQGNYGYTF.

The chain employs TRBV19 and TRBJ2-7; 10 nucleotides agree with TRBD2. CDR1 LNHDA and CDR2 SQIVND come from the germline V gene (reference sequence). The CDR3 extends over 15 amino acids. With V trimmed by 5 bases and J by 3 bases, 7 bases remained unmatched. The CDR3 sequence is CASSLGTSVDYEQYF. In DNA form, the CDR3 reads TGTGCCAGTAGTCTCGGGACTAGCGTAGACTACGAGCAGTACTTC.

The CDR3 loop reads CASSLGLAGAFGETQYF. In nucleotides, the CDR3 is TGCGCCAGCAGCTTGGGACTAGCGGGAGCGTTTGGGGAGACCCAGTACTTC. The chain is built from TRBV5-1 and TRBJ2-5; 12 bases fit TRBD2. This CDR3 is built from 17 residues. The V segment lost 0 bases and the J segment 5 bases; nucleotides outside the gene matches: 8. CDR1 and CDR2 from the germline V gene are SGHRS and YFSETQ. Using reference TRBV5-1 and TRBJ2-5 for the parts outside the CDR3, the full variable domain is KAGVTQTPRYLIKTRGQQVTLSCSPISGHRSVSWYQQTPGQGLQFLFEYFSETQRNKGNFPGRFSGRQFSNSRSEMNVSTLELGDSALYLCASSLGLAGAFGETQYFGPGTRLLVL.

V and J are TRBV30 and TRBJ1-3; D remains unclear. From germline, CDR1 is GTSNPN and CDR2 SVGIG (reference sequence). This CDR3 contains 12 residues. With 0 bases removed from V and 6 bases from J, the gap between germline ends came to 6 bases. CDR3 bases: TGTGCCTGGAGTGTACTCGAAAACACCATATATTTT. Translation: CAWSVLENTIYF.

The chain combines TRBV7-6 with TRBJ2-2; TRBD1 might be the D (5 bases). CDR3 length: 15 residues. Per germline, CDR1 SGHVS and CDR2 FNYEAQ. The V gene lost 6 bases and the J gene lost 0 bases, with 11 bases spanning the gap. CDR3 region: CASRQAATNTGELFF. CDR3 bases: TGTGCCAGCAGACAGGCCGCAACGAACACCGGGGAGCTGTTTTTT. Combining the CDR3 with reference TRBV7-6 and TRBJ2-2 gives the whole variable domain GAGVSQSPRYKVTKRGQDVALRCDPISGHVSLYWYRQALGQGPEFLTYFNYEAQQDKSGLPNDRFSAERPEGSISTLTIQRTEQRDSAMYRCASRQAATNTGELFFGEGSRLTVL.

The chain recombines TRBV7-9 with TRBJ2-3, with 11 bases that match TRBD2. V dropped 11 bases and J dropped 6; count of bases not matched to a gene: 1. The CDR3 loop spans 11 amino acids. Per germline, CDR1 SEHNR and CDR2 FQNEAQ (reference sequence). CDR3 in DNA: TGTGCCCCTAGCGGGAGGGATACGCAGTATTTT. Protein: CAPSGRDTQYF.

V usage is TRBV13 and J usage is TRBJ2-4, with D unresolved. Trimming took 3 bases from V and 1 from J, leaving 7 bases between them. Per germline, CDR1 PRHDT and CDR2 FYEKMQ (reference sequence). The CDR3 is 14 amino acids. In DNA form, the CDR3 reads TGTGCCAGCAGCTTCGCCGGGGCCAAAAACATTCAGTACTTC. Its translation is CASSFAGAKNIQYF.

This clone was recorded once. This chain connects TRBV5-1 to TRBJ1-5; D ambiguous. Germline-derived CDR1 and CDR2 are SGHRS and YFSETQ. V was cut by 10 bases and J by 8 bases, with 28 bases left in between. The CDR3 spans 16 residues. In DNA form, the CDR3 reads TGCGCCGGCATCCCGCCCGTTTACAGACAACCCGAGCCCCAGCATTTT. This sequence encodes CAGIPPVYRQPEPQHF.

The V and J genes are TRBV28 and TRBJ1-2; 8 bases fit TRBD1. The germline CDR1 and CDR2 sequences are MDHEN and SYDVKM. Trimming at V came to 3 bases and at J to 1 base, leaving 1 base not matched to a gene. The CDR3 spans 14 residues. For the CDR3, the DNA is TGTGCCAGCAGTTTCACAGGGGGTAACTATGGCTACACCTTC. The encoded protein is CASSFTGGNYGYTF.